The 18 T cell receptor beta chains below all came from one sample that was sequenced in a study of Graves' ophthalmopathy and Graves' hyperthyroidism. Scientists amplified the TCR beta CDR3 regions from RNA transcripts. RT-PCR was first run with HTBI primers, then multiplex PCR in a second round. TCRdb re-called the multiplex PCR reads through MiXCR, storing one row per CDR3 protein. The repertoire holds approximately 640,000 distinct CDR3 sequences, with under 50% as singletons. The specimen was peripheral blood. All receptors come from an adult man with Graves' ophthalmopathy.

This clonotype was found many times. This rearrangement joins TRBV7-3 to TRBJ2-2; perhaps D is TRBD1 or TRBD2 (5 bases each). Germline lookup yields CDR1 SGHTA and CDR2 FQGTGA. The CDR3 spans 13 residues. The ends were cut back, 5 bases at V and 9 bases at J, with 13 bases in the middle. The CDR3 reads CASSPGLDRELFF. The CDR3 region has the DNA TGTGCCAGCAGCCCCGGACTGGACAGGGAGCTGTTTTTT.

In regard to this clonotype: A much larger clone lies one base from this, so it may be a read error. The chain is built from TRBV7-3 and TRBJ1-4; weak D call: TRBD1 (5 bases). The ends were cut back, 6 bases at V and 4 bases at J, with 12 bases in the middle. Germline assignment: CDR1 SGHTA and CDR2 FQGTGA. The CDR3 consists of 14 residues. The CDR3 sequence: CASRRDGSNEKLFF. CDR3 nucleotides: TGTGCCAGCAGGCGGGACGGGAGTAATGAAAAACTGTTTTTT.

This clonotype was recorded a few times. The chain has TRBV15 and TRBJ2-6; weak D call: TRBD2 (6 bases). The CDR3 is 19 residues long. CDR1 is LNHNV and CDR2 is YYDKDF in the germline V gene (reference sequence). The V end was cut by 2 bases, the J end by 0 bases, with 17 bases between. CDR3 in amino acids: CATSRYSGGGGSGANVLTF. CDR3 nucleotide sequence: TGTGCCACCAGCAGATATTCCGGGGGTGGGGGCTCTGGGGCCAACGTCCTGACTTTC.

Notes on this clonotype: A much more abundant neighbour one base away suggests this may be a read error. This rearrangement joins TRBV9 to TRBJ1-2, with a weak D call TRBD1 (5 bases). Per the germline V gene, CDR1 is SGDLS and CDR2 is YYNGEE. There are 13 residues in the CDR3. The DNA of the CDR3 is TGCGCCAGCAGCTTCACCCCCCAGGGCGGCTGCACCTTC. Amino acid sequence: CASSFTPQGGCTF.

The CDR3, as DNA: TGTGCCAGCTTGGTTGGGGAAACTTACGAGCAGTACTTC. It translates to CASLVGETYEQYF. The chain is built from TRBV25-1 and TRBJ2-7; unclear D gene. Germline V CDR1 and CDR2: MGHDK, SYGVNS. The CDR3 has 13 amino acids. V was shortened by 8 bases and J by 4 bases, with 15 bases between the two germline ends.

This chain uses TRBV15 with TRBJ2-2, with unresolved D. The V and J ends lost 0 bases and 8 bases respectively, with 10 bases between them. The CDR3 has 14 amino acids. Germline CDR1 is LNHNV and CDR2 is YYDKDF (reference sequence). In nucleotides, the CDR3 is TGTGCCACCAGCAGAGACGGTTACTCTGGGGAGCTGTTTTTT. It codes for CATSRDGYSGELFF.

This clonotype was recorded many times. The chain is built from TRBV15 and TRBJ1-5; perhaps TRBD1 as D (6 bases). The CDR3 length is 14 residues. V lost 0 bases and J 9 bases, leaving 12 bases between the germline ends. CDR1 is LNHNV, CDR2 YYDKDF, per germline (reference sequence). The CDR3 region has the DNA TGTGCCACCAGCAGAGAGACAGGAGATTTGCCCCAGCATTTT. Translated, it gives CATSRETGDLPQHF.

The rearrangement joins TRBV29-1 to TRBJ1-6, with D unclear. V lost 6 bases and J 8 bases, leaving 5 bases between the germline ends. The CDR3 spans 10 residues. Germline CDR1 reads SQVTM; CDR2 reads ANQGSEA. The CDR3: CSVLDSPLHF. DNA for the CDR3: TGCAGCGTATTGGATTCACCCCTCCACTTT.

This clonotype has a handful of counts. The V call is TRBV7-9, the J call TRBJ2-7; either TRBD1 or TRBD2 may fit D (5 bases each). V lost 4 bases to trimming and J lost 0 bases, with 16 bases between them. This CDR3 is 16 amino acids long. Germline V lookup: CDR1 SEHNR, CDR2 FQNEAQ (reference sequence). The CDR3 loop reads CASSWNPGRSSYEQYF. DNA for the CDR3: TGTGCCAGCAGCTGGAATCCGGGACGGAGCTCCTACGAGCAGTACTTC.

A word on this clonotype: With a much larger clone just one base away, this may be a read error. CDR3 sequence (DNA): TGTGCCAGCAGCCAACTAGCGGGGATGGAGATCCAGTACTTC. It encodes CASSQLAGMEIQYF. The chain links TRBV7-2 to TRBJ2-5; 10 bases agree with TRBD2. The CDR3 is made up of 14 amino acids. Germline V gene sequence: CDR1 SGHTA, CDR2 FQGNSA. Combining the CDR3 with reference TRBV7-2 and TRBJ2-5 gives the whole variable domain GAGVSQSPSNKVTEKGKDVELRCDPISGHTALYWYRQSLGQGLEFLIYFQGNSAPDKSGLPSDRFSAERTGGSVSTLTIQRTQQEDSAVYLCASSQLAGMEIQYFGPGTRLLVL.

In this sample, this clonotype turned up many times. The chain's CDR3 is CASSEAGQGRFETQYF. The CDR3 DNA reads TGTGCCAGCAGTGAAGCGGGTCAGGGGAGGTTTGAGACCCAGTACTTC. The V gene is TRBV2, the J gene TRBJ2-5; D might be TRBD1 or TRBD2, each matching 6 bases. Trimming shortened V by 0 bases and J by 5 bases, and 16 bases separated the two germline ends. The CDR3 has 16 amino acids. CDR1 is SNHLY, CDR2 FYNNEI, per germline.

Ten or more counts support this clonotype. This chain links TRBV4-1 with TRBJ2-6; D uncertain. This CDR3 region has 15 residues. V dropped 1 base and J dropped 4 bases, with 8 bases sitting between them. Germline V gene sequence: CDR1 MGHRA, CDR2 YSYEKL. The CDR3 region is CASSQVMSGANVLTF. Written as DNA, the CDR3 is TGCGCCAGCAGCCAAGTCATGAGCGGGGCCAACGTCCTGACTTTC.

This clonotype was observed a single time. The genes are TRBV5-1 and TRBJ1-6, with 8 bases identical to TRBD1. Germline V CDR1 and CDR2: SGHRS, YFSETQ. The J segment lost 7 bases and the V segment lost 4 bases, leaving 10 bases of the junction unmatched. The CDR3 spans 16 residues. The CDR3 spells CASSPNGQGPNSPLHF. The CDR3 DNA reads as TGCGCCAGCAGCCCAAACGGACAGGGCCCAAATTCACCCCTCCACTTT. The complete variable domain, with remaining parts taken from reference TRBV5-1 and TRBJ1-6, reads KAGVTQTPRYLIKTRGQQVTLSCSPISGHRSVSWYQQTPGQGLQFLFEYFSETQRNKGNFPGRFSGRQFSNSRSEMNVSTLELGDSALYLCASSPNGQGPNSPLHFGNGTRLTVT.

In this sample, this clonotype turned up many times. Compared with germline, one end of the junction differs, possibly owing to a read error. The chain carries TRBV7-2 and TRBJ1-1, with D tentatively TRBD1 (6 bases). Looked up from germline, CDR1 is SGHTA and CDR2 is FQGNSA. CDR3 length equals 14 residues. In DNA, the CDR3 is TGTGCCAGCAACTTACAGGGTGTGAACACTGAAGCTTTCTTT. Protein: CASNLQGVNTEAFF.

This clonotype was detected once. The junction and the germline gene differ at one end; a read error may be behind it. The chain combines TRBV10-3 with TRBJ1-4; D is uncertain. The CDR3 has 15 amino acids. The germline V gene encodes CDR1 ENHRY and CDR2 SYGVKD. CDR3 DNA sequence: TGTGCCAGCAGTTACCGAAGGCTCAACGGGGAAAAACTGTTTTTT. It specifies CASSYRRLNGEKLFF.

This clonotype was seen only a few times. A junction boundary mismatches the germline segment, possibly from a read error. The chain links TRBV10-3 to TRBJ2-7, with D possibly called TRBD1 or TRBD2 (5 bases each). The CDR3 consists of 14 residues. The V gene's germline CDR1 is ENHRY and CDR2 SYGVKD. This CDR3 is CASSSARRQYEQYF. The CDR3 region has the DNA TGTGCCAGCAGTAGCGCCCGACGACAGTACGAGCAGTACTTC.

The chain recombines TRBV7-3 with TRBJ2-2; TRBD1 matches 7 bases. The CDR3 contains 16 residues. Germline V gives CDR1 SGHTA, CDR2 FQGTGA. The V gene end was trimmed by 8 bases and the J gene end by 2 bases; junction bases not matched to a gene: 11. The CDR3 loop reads CASSVPGQPNTGELFF. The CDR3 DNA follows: TGTGCCAGCTCAGTACCGGGACAGCCCAACACCGGGGAGCTGTTTTTT.

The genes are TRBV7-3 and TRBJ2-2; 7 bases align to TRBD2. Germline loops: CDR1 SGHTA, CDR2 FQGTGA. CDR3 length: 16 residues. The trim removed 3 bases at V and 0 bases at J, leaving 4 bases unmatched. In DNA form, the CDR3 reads TGTGCCAGCAGCTTCCTAGCGGAGGCGAACACCGGGGAGCTGTTTTTT. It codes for CASSFLAEANTGELFF. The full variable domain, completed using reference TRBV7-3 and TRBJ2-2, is GAGVSQTPSNKVTEKGKYVELRCDPISGHTALYWYRQSLGQGPEFLIYFQGTGAADDSGLPNDRFFAVRPEGSVSTLKIQRTERGDSAVYLCASSFLAEANTGELFFGEGSRLTVL.